This T cell receptor (beta chain) stems from a study of CD8+ T cells in alopecia areata. The treatment is: oral pan-JAK inhibitor, 5-10 mg twice daily. Reverse transcription of extracted RNA yielded cDNA, which provided the sequencing template. Sequencing used immunoSEQ multiplex PCR; TCRdb keeps in-frame clones, though not all of them. The table includes 250,000 to 300,000 clones, roughly 50% detected once. Concerning this clone itself: The antigen is unknown.

From germline, CDR1 is MNHEY and CDR2 SMNVEV (reference sequence). Trimming removed 1 base at V and 3 bases at J, with 14 bases between. There are 16 residues in the CDR3. Study results and limitations: Between patients, shared TCR sequences were less clear than in mice. This was possibly due in part to HLA diversity in the patient population.

Sample: CD4+ T cells sorted from blood, taken at week 24, from a patient treated with tofacitinib. The sequence derives from a human donor with alopecia areata. This chain links TRBV27 with TRBJ2-3; D is unclear. Written as DNA, the CDR3 is TGTGCCAGCAGTTTATTCCCCCCCTCCGGGACAGATACGCAGTATTTT. Translating gives CASSLFPPSGTDTQYF.